The 14 T cell receptor beta chains below all came from one sample that was sequenced in a study of T cells in Graves' hyperthyroidism and ophthalmopathy. Template material for amplifying TCR beta CDR3 regions consisted of RNA transcripts. A set of HTBI primers served as the primers for a first-round RT-PCR of the TCR CDR3. MiXCR, applied by TCRdb to the multiplex PCR reads, yields one record per CDR3 protein. The sample includes a few hundred thousand distinct CDR3 sequences, under 15% of them seen just once. Sequenced material: blood. The receptors originated from a woman in her twenties or thirties with Graves' hyperthyroidism.

This clonotype appeared a few times. The V call is TRBV2, the J call TRBJ2-1, with TRBD2 identical over 7 bases. Germline CDR1 and CDR2: SNHLY and FYNNEI. CDR3 size: 16 residues. The trim removed 6 bases at V and 2 bases at J, leaving 10 bases unmatched. DNA for the CDR3: TGTGCCAGCAGGGAGCAAGCGGGATGGGCCTACAATGAGCAGTTCTTC. This sequence encodes CASREQAGWAYNEQFF. Using reference TRBV2 and TRBJ2-1 for the parts outside the CDR3, the full variable domain is EPEVTQTPSHQVTQMGQEVILRCVPISNHLYFYWYRQILGQKVEFLVSFYNNEISEKSEIFDDQFSVERPDGSNFTLKIRSTKLEDSAMYFCASREQAGWAYNEQFFGPGTRLTVL.

This clonotype was detected many times. The rearrangement links TRBV2 to TRBJ2-7; D is possibly TRBD2 (5 bases). V was trimmed by 7 bases and J by 3 bases, leaving 16 bases between them. Germline V gives CDR1 SNHLY, CDR2 FYNNEI. The CDR3 contains 14 residues. The CDR3 loop reads CASKEAALIYEQYF. The DNA for the CDR3 is TGTGCCAGCAAAGAAGCGGCACTAATCTACGAGCAGTACTTC.

As regards this clonotype: This sequence may be a read error, since a much larger clone differs from it by one base. This chain joins TRBV28 and TRBJ2-7, with D possibly TRBD1 on 6 matching bases. The CDR3 runs to 12 residues. Per germline, CDR1 MDHEN and CDR2 SYDVKM. The germline V and J ends were trimmed by 8 bases and 7 bases, with 15 bases remaining between them. CDR3 residues: CASRSGAPEQYF. In DNA, the CDR3 is TGTGCCAGCCGATCAGGGGCGCCTGAGCAGTACTTC.

This chain connects TRBV18 to TRBJ1-5, with 7 bases matching TRBD1. Germline values: CDR1 KGHSH, CDR2 LQKENI. This CDR3 has 19 amino acids. Losses at the gene ends were 5 bases for V and 0 bases for J; bases not matched to a gene: 16. The CDR3 protein is CASSAGASGQPYSNQPQHF. The CDR3 DNA reads TGTGCCAGCTCAGCGGGGGCGTCGGGACAGCCTTATAGCAATCAGCCCCAGCATTTT.

The genes are TRBV20-1 and TRBJ2-7; D possibly corresponds to TRBD2 (5 bases). V lost 3 bases to trimming and J lost 2 bases, with 14 bases between them. CDR1 is DFQATT and CDR2 is SNEGSKA in the germline V gene (reference sequence). CDR3 size: 14 residues. The CDR3 here is CSASLGGSTYEQYF. The CDR3 DNA reads TGCAGTGCTAGTTTGGGTGGGAGTACCTACGAGCAGTACTTC.

J is TRBJ1-5 and V is TRBV7-2, with 7 bases fitting TRBD1. Germline CDR1 reads SGHTA; CDR2 reads FQGNSA. The CDR3 is made up of 17 amino acids. Losses at the gene ends were 5 bases for V and 5 bases for J; bases not matched to a gene: 15. CDR3 residues: CASSQDYMAGGHQPQHF. The CDR3, as DNA: TGTGCCAGCAGCCAAGACTATATGGCAGGGGGGCATCAGCCCCAGCATTTT.

Notes on this clonotype: Being one base from a much bigger clone, this may be a read error. This rearrangement joins TRBV7-9 to TRBJ2-4; no reliable D call. CDR1 SEHNR and CDR2 FQNEAQ come from the germline V gene (reference sequence). V was clipped by 1 base and J by 3 bases, with 1 base between them. The length of the CDR3 is 12 residues. The CDR3 DNA is TGTGCCAGCAGCTTAGACAAAAACATTCAGTACTTC. Amino acids: CASSLDKNIQYF.

Only a few counts were recorded for this clonotype. The junction shows a germline mismatch at one end, possibly a read error. The chain has TRBV7-9 and TRBJ2-3; 12 nucleotides agree with TRBD1. From germline, CDR1 is SEHNR and CDR2 FQNEAQ (reference sequence). CDR3 length: 16 residues. The CDR3 protein is CASNLYGTGGADTQYF. CDR3 coding DNA: TGTGCCAGCAACTTATATGGGACAGGGGGCGCAGATACGCAGTATTTT.

This clonotype was seen a few times. The chain joins TRBV5-6 to TRBJ1-4; TRBD1 might be the D (5 bases). The CDR3 sequence is 17 residues long. The V gene lost 0 bases and the J gene lost 5 bases, with 17 bases spanning the gap. The germline CDR1 and CDR2 sequences are SGHDT and YYEEEE. CDR3 nucleotide sequence: TGTGCCAGCAGCTTGGTCGGAGTCCAGGGCGAGAATGAAAAACTGTTTTTT. It encodes CASSLVGVQGENEKLFF.

The V call is TRBV12-3 or TRBV12-4, the J call TRBJ2-5, with 8 bases fitting TRBD1. Germline trimming cut 5 bases from V and 7 bases from J; bases unmatched to any gene: 15. This CDR3 is built from 16 residues. CDR3 residues: CASSPGDRFAPGTQYF. CDR3 DNA sequence: TGTGCCAGCAGTCCAGGGGACAGGTTCGCGCCGGGGACCCAGTACTTC.

J is TRBJ2-7 and V is TRBV3-1; the match to TRBD2 covers 10 bases. With 10 bases clipped from V and 2 bases from J, the junction kept 8 bases outside the gene matches. In germline, CDR1 is LGHDT, CDR2 YNNKEL (reference sequence). The CDR3 is made up of 14 amino acids. The DNA for the CDR3 is TGTGCCACAGCCTCCACTAGCGGGGCCTACGAGCAGTACTTC. As protein: CATASTSGAYEQYF.

The CDR3 loop reads CASSAGTSGRAGELFF. The DNA for the CDR3 is TGTGCCAGCAGTGCCGGGACTAGCGGGAGGGCCGGGGAGCTGTTTTTT. The chain uses TRBV2 and TRBJ2-2, with 16 bases that match TRBD2. This CDR3 spans 16 amino acids. The J segment lost 6 bases and the V segment lost 4 bases, leaving 2 bases of the junction unmatched. The germline V gene encodes CDR1 SNHLY and CDR2 FYNNEI.

This clonotype occurred a few times. The rearrangement joins TRBV11-2 to TRBJ2-3, with D hard to call. V lost 0 bases and J lost 6, with 13 bases in between. The CDR3 sequence is 15 residues long. Germline values: CDR1 SGHAT, CDR2 FQNNGV. The DNA for the CDR3 is TGTGCCAGCAGCTTAGAAGCTTCACCGGCGGATACGCAGTATTTT. Amino acid sequence: CASSLEASPADTQYF.

This clonotype was seen a few times. This sequence joins TRBV29-1 and TRBJ2-7; perhaps TRBD2 as D (6 bases). The CDR3 runs 12 residues. With 7 bases removed from V and 12 bases from J, the gap between germline ends came to 22 bases. From germline, CDR1 is SQVTM and CDR2 ANQGSEA. The CDR3, as DNA: TGCAGCGCCGGGGGTGGCACAACGACCCCGTACTTC. It yields the protein CSAGGGTTTPYF.